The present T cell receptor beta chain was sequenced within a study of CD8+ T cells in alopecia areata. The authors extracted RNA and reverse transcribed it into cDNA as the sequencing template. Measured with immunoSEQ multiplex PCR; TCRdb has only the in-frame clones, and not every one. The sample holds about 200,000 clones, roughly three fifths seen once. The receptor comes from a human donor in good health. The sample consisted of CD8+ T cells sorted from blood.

CDR3 sequence: CASSLGGTGAYEQYF. The CDR3, as DNA: TGTGCCAGCAGCTTAGGGGGGACAGGAGCCTACGAGCAGTACTTC. This rearrangement joins TRBV13 to TRBJ2-7, with TRBD1 matching over 8 bases. CDR1 and CDR2 (germline): PRHDT, FYEKMQ (reference sequence). The CDR3 is made up of 15 amino acids. J gave up 2 bases and V 0 bases, and 3 bases lay outside the gene matches.